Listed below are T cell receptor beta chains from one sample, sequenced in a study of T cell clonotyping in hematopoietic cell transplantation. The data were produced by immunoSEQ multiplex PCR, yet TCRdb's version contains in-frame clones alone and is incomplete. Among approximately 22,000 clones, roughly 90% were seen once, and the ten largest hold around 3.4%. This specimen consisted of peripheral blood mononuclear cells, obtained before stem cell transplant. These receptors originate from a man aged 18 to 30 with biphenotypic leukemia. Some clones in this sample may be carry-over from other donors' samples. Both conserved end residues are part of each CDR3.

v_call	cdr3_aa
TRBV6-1	CASSELAGGASTDTQYF
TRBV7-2	CASSQRDLKAGELFF
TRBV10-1	CASSTGRASNTEAFF
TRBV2	CASSERDRGPYEQYF
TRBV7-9	CASSWTGRGDEQYF
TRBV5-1	CASSLAFLDRATNTGELFF
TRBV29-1	CSVEDMRGTGELFF
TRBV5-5	CASSLSHLGFTGELFF
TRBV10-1	CASNSGQGHTEAFF
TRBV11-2	CASSSTGVPYIGDSPLHF
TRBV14	CASRTVVDGELFF
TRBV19	CASSGGTGATYEQYF
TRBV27	CATRRGGGRAYEQYF
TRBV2	CASRLGQGFTEAFF
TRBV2	CASAQTAANVLTF
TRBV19	CASSRTVTNYGYTF
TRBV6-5	CASSYGTDGNTIYF
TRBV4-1	CASSQSSGPNYGYTF
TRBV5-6	CASSLRETQYF
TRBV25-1	CASSEWVQGDPYEQYF
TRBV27	CASRPTGGASIYGGYTF
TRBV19	CASSIFYLRDSNQPQHF
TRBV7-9	CASSSRGGPYYNEQFF
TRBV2	CASRVGHQNWGYTF
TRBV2	CATEGPGPYNEQFF
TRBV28	CASSYVGGAYEQYF
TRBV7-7	CASTYGGEQYF
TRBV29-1	CSVHTAGTNTGELFF
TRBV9	CASSGGKGGVDQPQHF
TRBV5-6	CASSLVRGVTEAFF
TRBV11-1	CASTQKRTGQGGELFF
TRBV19	CASSMEHAGRSPLHF
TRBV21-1	CASITYDRVSNQPQHF
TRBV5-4	CASSLGGAGQPQHF
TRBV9	CASSPVGGNTEAFF
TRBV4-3	CASSQGLVAYEQYF
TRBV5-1	CASSLGLAGGAGDTQYF
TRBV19	CASSIPGTEETQYF
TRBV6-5	CASSYTLPGSSYEQYF
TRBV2	CASSGLAGAGELFF
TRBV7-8	CASSSGGGSAYEQYF
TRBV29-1	CSVGDRGLAGEVYEQYF
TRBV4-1	CASSRDGGTGNTIYF
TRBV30	CAWDFNPGHWRRGTEAFF
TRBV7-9	CASSLVEQTEAFF
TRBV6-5	CASSNTRNTIYF
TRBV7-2	CASSIGYTPAGGTQYF
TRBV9	CASSVAAGAPHYEQYF
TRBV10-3	CAISESPGMSNEQFF
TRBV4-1	CASGAPKGSSYEQYF
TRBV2	CASRQGQAYEQYF
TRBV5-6	CASSLGQRFEKLFF
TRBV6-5	CASSYADTSYEQYF
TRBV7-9	CASSPRDSQETQYF